This is a list of T cell receptor beta chains from one sample in a study of blood T cell repertoires in COVID-19. Sequencing used immunoSEQ multiplex PCR; TCRdb keeps in-frame clones, though not all of them. The data hold hundreds of thousands of clones, with 75% to 90% observed a single time. The source material was PBMCs or T cells enriched from blood (not recorded which). The receptors stem from a woman aged 45-59 years who had recovered from COVID-19. Both conserved end residues are part of each CDR3. The D gene is left open where the match is weak. A clone size is listed for some rows: how often the clone was seen (once, few, many), or a class if it is expanded.

clone_size,j_call,d_call,v_call,cdr3_aa,cdr3_nt
.,TRBJ1-2,TRBD1,TRBV18,CASSHDRANYGYTF,TGTGCCAGCTCACACGACAGGGCCAACTATGGCTACACCTTC
.,TRBJ1-1,.,TRBV14,CASSQGLTRTEAFF,TGTGCCAGCAGCCAAGGACTTACACGGACTGAAGCTTTCTTT
.,TRBJ1-1,.,TRBV7-3,CASTRGGTEAFF,TGTGCCAGCACAAGAGGGGGAACTGAAGCTTTCTTT
once,TRBJ2-7,.,TRBV7-2,CASSEGQQNYEQYF,TGTGCCAGCAGCGAGGGACAACAGAACTACGAGCAGTACTTC
.,TRBJ1-2,TRBD1,TRBV19,CASSIPRRDRRYGYTF,TGTGCCAGTAGTATTCCACGTCGGGACAGGAGATATGGCTACACCTTC
.,TRBJ2-1,TRBD2,TRBV29-1,CSVEIPRLAVEQFF,TGCAGCGTCGAGATCCCCAGACTAGCGGTCGAGCAGTTCTTC
.,TRBJ2-2,TRBD2,TRBV30,CAWKAGVNTGELFF,TGTGCCTGGAAAGCGGGGGTGAACACCGGGGAGCTGTTTTTT
.,TRBJ1-4,.,TRBV30,CAWSFREKLFF,TGTGCCTGGAGTTTCCGTGAAAAACTGTTTTTT
.,TRBJ2-7,TRBD1,TRBV5-1,CASSTRRQGVLYEQYF,TGCGCCAGCAGCACACGCAGACAGGGAGTCTTGTACGAGCAGTACTTC
once,TRBJ1-2,.,TRBV7-2,CASSLDIGDYGYTF,TGTGCCAGCAGCTTAGACATCGGGGACTATGGCTACACCTTC
.,TRBJ2-3,TRBD2,TRBV7-2,CASSSLLAGGTDTQYF,TGTGCCAGCAGCTCGCTACTAGCGGGAGGCACAGATACGCAGTATTTT
.,TRBJ1-2,TRBD1,TRBV19,CASNPRTGGITNYGYTF,TGTGCCAGTAACCCGCGGACAGGTGGGATTACGAACTATGGCTACACCTTC
.,TRBJ1-4,.,TRBV30,CAWSIGGDFEKLFF,TGTGCCTGGAGTATAGGGGGGGACTTTGAAAAACTGTTTTTT
.,TRBJ2-2,TRBD1,TRBV7-8,CASSASGQGNTGELFF,TGTGCCAGCAGCGCTTCGGGACAGGGAAACACCGGGGAGCTGTTTTTT
.,TRBJ1-1,.,TRBV7-9,CASSRPGQRNTEAFF,TGTGCCAGCAGCCGACCCGGACAGAGGAACACTGAAGCTTTCTTT
.,TRBJ1-1,TRBD1,TRBV7-3,CASSLSPGTVGAFF,TGTGCCAGCAGCTTGTCGCCTGGGACAGTGGGTGCTTTCTTT
.,TRBJ2-7,.,TRBV19,CASSIGAGLIYEQYF,TGTGCCAGTAGTATCGGGGCGGGGCTAATCTACGAGCAGTACTTC
.,TRBJ1-5,.,TRBV2,CASSGQASSNQPQHF,TGTGCCAGCAGCGGCCAGGCGAGTAGCAATCAGCCCCAGCATTTT
.,TRBJ2-3,.,TRBV5-1,CASSLAGTSTDTQYF,TGCGCCAGCAGCTTGGCGGGTACGAGCACAGATACGCAGTATTTT
.,TRBJ2-5,.,TRBV18,CASSPLDRGETQYF,TGTGCCAGCTCACCGCTGGACAGAGGAGAGACCCAGTACTTC
.,TRBJ1-2,.,TRBV19,CASTGAANYGYTF,TGTGCCAGTACGGGAGCAGCTAACTATGGCTACACCTTC
.,TRBJ2-1,TRBD2,TRBV7-9,CASSFGLAESSYNEQFF,TGTGCCAGCAGCTTCGGACTAGCGGAGAGCTCCTACAATGAGCAGTTCTTC
.,TRBJ2-1,.,TRBV4-3,CASSHRLASDEQFF,TGCGCCAGCAGCCACCGACTGGCTTCGGATGAGCAGTTCTTC
.,TRBJ1-2,.,TRBV24-1,CATSDRTELYGYTF,TGTGCCACCAGTGACAGGACAGAGCTCTATGGCTACACCTTC
.,TRBJ2-5,.,TRBV4-1,CASSPFSGPETQYF,TGCGCCAGCAGCCCCTTTTCGGGTCCAGAGACCCAGTACTTC
.,TRBJ1-6,.,TRBV18,CASSHRRGDYNSPLHF,TGTGCCAGCTCACATCGCAGGGGCGACTATAATTCACCCCTCCACTTT
.,TRBJ1-1,.,TRBV28,CASSGRTENTEAFF,TGTGCCAGCAGTGGGCGGACAGAGAACACTGAAGCTTTCTTT
.,TRBJ2-6,.,TRBV6-5,CASRDTGTGANVLTF,TGTGCCAGCAGAGATACAGGGACCGGGGCCAACGTCCTGACTTTC
.,TRBJ2-1,TRBD1,TRBV5-4,CASSQPGGTGGRNEQFF,TGTGCCAGCAGCCAGCCGGGGGGGACAGGGGGTAGGAATGAGCAGTTCTTC
.,TRBJ1-5,.,TRBV28,CASSTDSHSNQPQHF,TGTGCCAGCAGCACAGACAGTCATAGCAATCAGCCCCAGCATTTT
.,TRBJ1-1,.,TRBV5-6,CASSFTMNTEAFF,TGTGCCAGCAGCTTTACAATGAACACTGAAGCTTTCTTT
.,TRBJ1-6,TRBD1,TRBV5-1,CASSTDRGNSPLHF,TGCGCCAGCAGCACGGACAGGGGCAATTCACCCCTCCACTTT
.,TRBJ2-7,TRBD2,TRBV11-2,CASSGYHPGAGGIDEQYF,TGTGCCAGCAGTGGGTACCACCCGGGAGCGGGAGGTATCGACGAGCAGTACTTC
.,TRBJ1-4,.,TRBV6-2/TRBV6-3,CASSDRTVPTNEKLFF,TGTGCCAGCAGTGATCGGACAGTTCCAACTAATGAAAAACTGTTTTTT
.,TRBJ2-5,TRBD2,TRBV5-1,CASSLSLAGVETQYF,TGCGCCAGCAGCTTGAGCCTAGCGGGAGTAGAGACCCAGTACTTC
.,TRBJ2-7,TRBD2,TRBV5-1,CASSLSSGRADEQYF,TGCGCCAGCAGCTTGTCTAGCGGGAGGGCAGACGAGCAGTACTTC
.,TRBJ2-7,.,TRBV18,CASSPDSRPTYEQYF,TGTGCCAGCTCACCTGACAGCCGCCCAACCTACGAGCAGTACTTC
.,TRBJ2-1,TRBD2,TRBV7-9,CASSLPSGEEQFF,TGTGCCAGCAGCTTACCTAGCGGGGAGGAGCAGTTCTTC
.,TRBJ1-2,.,TRBV2,CASSVDGFNYGYTF,TGTGCCAGCAGTGTAGACGGGTTCAACTATGGCTACACCTTC
.,TRBJ2-6,.,TRBV4-1,CASSQAIYSPVRLSGANVLTF,TGCGCCAGCAGCCAAGCGATTTATAGCCCGGTTCGGCTCTCTGGGGCCAACGTCCTGACTTTC
.,TRBJ1-1,TRBD1,TRBV19,CASSKGTEMNTEAFF,TGTGCCAGTAGTAAAGGGACAGAGATGAACACTGAAGCTTTCTTT
.,TRBJ1-5,TRBD1,TRBV5-1,CASSLTPQGASNQPQHF,TGCGCCAGCAGCTTGACACCACAGGGGGCGAGCAATCAGCCCCAGCATTTT